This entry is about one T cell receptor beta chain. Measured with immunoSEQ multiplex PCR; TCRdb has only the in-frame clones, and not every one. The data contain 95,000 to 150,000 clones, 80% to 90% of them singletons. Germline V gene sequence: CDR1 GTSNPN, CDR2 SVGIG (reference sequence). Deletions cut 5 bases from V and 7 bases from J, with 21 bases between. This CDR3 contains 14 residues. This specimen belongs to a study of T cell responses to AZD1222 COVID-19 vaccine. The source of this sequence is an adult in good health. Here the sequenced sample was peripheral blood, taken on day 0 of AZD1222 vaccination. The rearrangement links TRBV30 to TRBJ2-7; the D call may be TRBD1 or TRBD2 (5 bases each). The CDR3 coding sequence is TGTGCCTGGGGGGATACCGGGACGGGTTGGGAGCAGTACTTC. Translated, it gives CAWGDTGTGWEQYF. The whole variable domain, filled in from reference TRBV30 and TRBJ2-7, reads SQTIHQWPATLVQPVGSPLSLECTVEGTSNPNLYWYRQAAGRGLQLLFYSVGIGQISSEVPQNLSASRPQDRQFILSSKKLLLSDSGFYLCAWGDTGTGWEQYFGPGTRLTVT.